This TCR beta chain was identified during a study of cytomegalovirus exposure and HLA in healthy donors. In the study overall: Per a later analysis, the approximately 600 first-cohort and some 110 validation repertoires shared one platform.

CDR3 length equals 15 residues. V was clipped by 3 bases and J by 4 bases; unmatched bases: 6. The V gene's germline CDR1 is WSHSY and CDR2 SAAADI. General study findings and limits: As was reported, the classifier diagnosed cytomegalovirus status with high specificity and sensitivity. Some TCR beta chains (around 160 of them) were listed as cytomegalovirus-associated.

The data were produced by immunoSEQ multiplex PCR, yet TCRdb's version contains in-frame clones alone and is incomplete. The sample lists some 60,000 clones; approximately 96% were seen once. In regard to this clone: What it recognizes is unknown.

The chain joins TRBV10-2 to TRBJ2-1, with 7 nucleotides matching TRBD1. Specimen: PBMCs. This receptor was taken from a man aged 18 to 35 in good health and CMV-seronegative. DNA of the CDR3: TGCGCCAGCAGTGACATAAAGGGGGCTTACAATGAGCAGTTCTTC. It specifies CASSDIKGAYNEQFF.